The 6 T cell receptor beta chains presented below share a single source sample, sequenced in a study of brain T cells in children with intractable seizures. Sequencing was performed with immunoSEQ multiplex PCR; in TCRdb, only in-frame clones are kept and a portion is missing. The data hold hundreds of thousands of clones, with about 93% observed a single time. Time point noted: blood from clinic visit 5 months post-surgery; TSC patient then seizure free. The input for sequencing was peripheral blood, taken around 5 months after surgery. The receptors derive from a boy less than two years old with tuberous sclerosis and intractable seizures.

This chain links TRBV7-9 with TRBJ1-2; a possible D gene is TRBD1 (6 bases). Germline V gene lookup returns CDR1 SEHNR and CDR2 FQNEAQ (reference sequence). The CDR3 consists of 13 residues. V lost 3 bases and J lost 2, with 7 bases in between. In DNA, the CDR3 is TGTGCCAGCAGCTTTGGGGGCAACTATGGCTACACCTTC. Protein: CASSFGGNYGYTF.

The J gene is TRBJ2-7, the V gene TRBV5-1; 12 positions match TRBD1. V shed 6 bases, J shed 6 bases, and the junction held 10 bases outside the gene matches. This CDR3 comprises 15 residues. Per the germline V gene, CDR1 is SGHRS and CDR2 is YFSETQ. The chain's CDR3 is CASNPWGQGAGEQYF. DNA of the CDR3: TGCGCCAGCAACCCTTGGGGACAGGGGGCCGGCGAGCAGTACTTC.

The chain joins TRBV5-1 to TRBJ1-2; D is possibly TRBD1 (5 bases). The CDR3 is made up of 15 amino acids. Per the germline V gene, CDR1 is SGHRS and CDR2 is YFSETQ. Trimming shortened V by 3 bases and J by 3 bases, and 15 bases separated the two germline ends. CDR3 nucleotides: TGCGCCAGCAGCTCGACGACGACAGCTCACTATGGCTACACCTTC. Amino acids: CASSSTTTAHYGYTF.

The chain employs TRBV29-1 and TRBJ1-4, with unresolved D. V lost 4 bases to trimming and J lost 4 bases, with 13 bases between them. The germline CDR1 and CDR2 sequences are SQVTM and ANQGSEA. The CDR3 sequence is 14 residues long. The CDR3 loop reads CSVGVPERNEKLFF. In nucleotides, the CDR3 is TGCAGCGTTGGAGTTCCCGAGCGTAATGAAAAACTGTTTTTT.

The chain combines TRBV7-9 with TRBJ2-7; either TRBD1 or TRBD2 may fit D (5 bases each). The V gene's germline CDR1 is SEHNR and CDR2 FQNEAQ (reference sequence). The germline V and J ends were trimmed by 5 bases and 4 bases, with 18 bases remaining between them. The length of the CDR3 is 15 residues. CDR3 sequence: CASSPRPGQGYEQYF. The CDR3 DNA follows: TGTGCCAGCAGCCCCAGGCCGGGGCAGGGATACGAGCAGTACTTC.

The J gene is TRBJ2-3, the V gene TRBV7-6, with 16 nucleotides matching TRBD2. The germline gives CDR1 SGHVS, CDR2 FNYEAQ. Trimming at V came to 1 base and at J to 3 bases, leaving 7 bases not matched to a gene. The CDR3 is 19 amino acids. CDR3: CASSLEGGLAGGPTDTQYF. CDR3 DNA: TGTGCCAGCAGCTTAGAGGGGGGACTAGCGGGAGGGCCTACAGATACGCAGTATTTT.